Following are 5 T cell receptor beta chains from one sample sequenced in a study of OX40 agonist ivuxolimab in advanced cancers. Only in-frame clones appear in the TCRdb table, and some are missing; sequencing was by immunoSEQ multiplex PCR. The table includes some 86,000 clones, around 85% detected once. Source: CD4+ or CD8+ T cells sorted from blood, taken in a trial of the OX40 agonist ivuxolimab. The receptor source for this set is an adult with an advanced solid tumor such as melanoma, head and neck, liver or kidney cancer.

The chain joins TRBV7-3 to TRBJ2-1; D may match TRBD1 or TRBD2 (5 bases each). V was shortened by 4 bases and J by 0 bases, with 10 bases between the two germline ends. Germline V CDR1 and CDR2: SGHTA, FQGTGA. The CDR3 has 15 residues. CDR3 sequence reads: CASSWGGGSYNEQFF. The CDR3, as DNA: TGTGCCAGCAGCTGGGGTGGGGGCTCCTACAATGAGCAGTTCTTC. The full variable domain, with the rest looked up from reference TRBV7-3 and TRBJ2-1, is GAGVSQTPSNKVTEKGKYVELRCDPISGHTALYWYRQSLGQGPEFLIYFQGTGAADDSGLPNDRFFAVRPEGSVSTLKIQRTERGDSAVYLCASSWGGGSYNEQFFGPGTRLTVL.

The J gene is TRBJ1-4, the V gene TRBV18; no clear D. The CDR3 spans 18 residues. Germline V gene lookup returns CDR1 KGHSH and CDR2 LQKENI. V was clipped by 4 bases and J by 0 bases, with 18 bases between them. The CDR3 DNA sequence: TGTGCCAGCTCACGATCCCCACCCTCAGCCGCAACTAATGAAAAACTGTTTTTT. It encodes CASSRSPPSAATNEKLFF.

The chain carries TRBV11-2 and TRBJ2-5, with D possibly TRBD2 on 5 matching bases. Germline loops: CDR1 SGHAT, CDR2 FQNNGV. This CDR3 contains 15 residues. Trimming removed 3 bases from V and 1 base from J, with 12 bases in between. CDR3 sequence reads: CASSFHGGGQETQYF. The DNA of the CDR3 is TGTGCCAGCAGCTTCCACGGAGGAGGCCAAGAGACCCAGTACTTC.

The chain couples TRBV5-6 to TRBJ2-3; 11 bases are shared with TRBD2. Trimming at V came to 3 bases and at J to 5 bases, leaving 2 bases not matched to a gene. The germline gives CDR1 SGHDT, CDR2 YYEEEE. The CDR3 extends over 14 amino acids. As DNA, the CDR3 is TGTGCCAGCAGCTATGGGACTAGCGGAGATACGCAGTATTTT. Translating gives CASSYGTSGDTQYF. The full variable domain, its missing parts supplied by reference TRBV5-6 and TRBJ2-3, is DAGVTQSPTHLIKTRGQQVTLRCSPKSGHDTVSWYQQALGQGPQFIFQYYEEEERQRGNFPDRFSGHQFPNYSSELNVNALLLGDSALYLCASSYGTSGDTQYFGPGTRLTVL.

This clone was seen only once. This rearrangement joins TRBV7-9 to TRBJ2-5, with 9 nucleotides matching TRBD2. The DNA matches TRBJ2-7 better at its end, which makes the J call doubtful. Germline V lookup: CDR1 SEHNR, CDR2 FQNEAQ (reference sequence). The CDR3 contains 14 residues. The DNA of the CDR3 is TGTGCCAGCAGCTTTGTGCTAGCGGGGTACGAGCAGTACTTC. This sequence encodes CASSFVLAGYEQYF.